This T cell receptor beta chain was recorded in a study of T cell repertoires in cytomegalovirus infection. CDR1 is SQVTM and CDR2 is ANQGSEA in the germline V gene. The CDR3 is made up of 12 amino acids. V was pared by 4 bases and J by 4 bases, with 9 bases between. Study outcomes and limitations: Cumulative public TCR beta family frequency identified carriers of CMV plus the relevant HLA.

There are a few counts of this clonotype. Antigen specificity is unknown. From the reads, TCRdb called clonotypes with MiXCR, one entry per CDR3 protein. The sample lists some 700,000 distinct CDR3 sequences, 35% occurring once. The sequence was obtained from a human donor in good health (CMV status not recorded). Some clones in this sample may be carry-over from other donors' samples. Sequencing was performed on PBMCs. The chain uses TRBV29-1 and TRBJ2-3, with a possible D match to TRBD2 (5 bases). CDR3 nucleotide sequence: TGCAGCGTTGTTTCGAGGGCAGATACGCAGTATTTT. Amino acid sequence: CSVVSRADTQYF.